Reported below is one T cell receptor (beta chain). Recovery among Cohort 3 donors was established by two negative PCRs, clearance, or symptom resolution. J gave up 3 bases and V 5 bases, and 3 bases lay outside the gene matches. CDR1 and CDR2 (germline): SQVTM, ANQGSEA. This CDR3 has 12 residues. The data stem from a study of blood T cell repertoires in COVID-19. Across the whole study: Both acute and convalescent COVID-19 samples were obtained from the United States, Italy and Spain. Sample material is recorded as cDNA or gDNA derived from T cells, B-cell-depleted T cells, or PBMCs.

Per the original methods: Reference gene primers were amplified, and this amplification served to estimate nucleated cell counts. Assay: immunoSEQ multiplex PCR; the TCRdb copy retains only in-frame clones and omits some. V and J calls and clone size follow that table, whereas D and trimming were derived from the DNA. The table has around 500,000 clones, over 75% seen once. J is TRBJ1-2 and V is TRBV29-1; the match to TRBD1 covers 7 bases. The specimen was PBMCs or T cells enriched from blood (not recorded which). This TCR was recovered from a woman aged 40 to 50 who had recovered from COVID-19. The CDR3 spells CSVTGVYYGYTF. Here the CDR3 DNA reads TGCAGCGTTACAGGGGTGTACTATGGCTACACCTTC.